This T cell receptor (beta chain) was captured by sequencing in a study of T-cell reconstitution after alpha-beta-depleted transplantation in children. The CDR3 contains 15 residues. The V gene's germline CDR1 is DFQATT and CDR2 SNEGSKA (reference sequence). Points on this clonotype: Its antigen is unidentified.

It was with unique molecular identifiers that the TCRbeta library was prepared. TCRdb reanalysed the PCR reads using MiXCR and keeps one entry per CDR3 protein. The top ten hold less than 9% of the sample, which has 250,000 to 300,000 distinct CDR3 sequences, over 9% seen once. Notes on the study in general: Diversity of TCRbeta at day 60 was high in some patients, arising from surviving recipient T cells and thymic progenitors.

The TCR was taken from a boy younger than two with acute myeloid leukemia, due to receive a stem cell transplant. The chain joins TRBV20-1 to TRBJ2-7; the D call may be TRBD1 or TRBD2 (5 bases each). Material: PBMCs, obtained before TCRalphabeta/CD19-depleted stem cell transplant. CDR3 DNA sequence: TGCAGCCCTGGGACCGTCTCCCGGGGAAGCTACGAGCAGTACTTC. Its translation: CSPGTVSRGSYEQYF.